One T cell receptor (beta chain) is described in this entry. What it binds is unknown. Specified treatment: some 20 received Ad26.COV2.S at low or high dose, single or two shots; 5 received placebo; per-sample allocation not given. Collection of the samples took place on day 63 after the first injection of vaccine or placebo. Immunization relied on an Ad26 vector, which expressed Wuhan-strain SARS-CoV-2 spike. Sequencing used immunoSEQ multiplex PCR; TCRdb keeps in-frame clones, though not all of them. The sample contains 300,000 to 350,000 clones, about 88% of which appear only once. The data derive from a study of Ad26.COV2.S vaccination and SARS-CoV-2 variants. Study at large: By the intramuscular route, Ad26.COV2.S was given once, or twice 56 days apart.

General study findings and limits: It is possible that the TCR breadth and depth analyses underestimated the total T cell responses.

The sequencing used peripheral blood, collected in a trial of Ad26.COV2.S vaccine versus placebo. The receptor was derived from a person between 18 and 59 years old who received the Ad26.COV2.S COVID-19 vaccine or a placebo.

CDR3 protein: CASSLGLNTDTQYF. For the CDR3, the DNA is TGTGCCAGCAGCTTAGGACTAAACACAGATACGCAGTATTTT. The chain links TRBV7-3 to TRBJ2-3; possible D gene TRBD2, 6 bases. CDR3 size: 14 residues. V lost 2 bases to trimming and J lost 2 bases, with 8 bases between them. Germline V gene data show CDR1 as SGHTA and CDR2 as FQGTGA.